The next 20 T cell receptor beta chains were all read from a single sample in a study of molecular identifiers for immune sequencing clone quantification. In TCRdb, the PCR reads were re-called with MiXCR into one record per CDR3 protein. In the table there are 80,000 to 95,000 distinct CDR3 sequences, around 19% of which are singletons. The sample consisted of naive CD8+ T cells from blood, with Jurkat cell RNA spiked in. Noted subset: FACS-sorted CD8+CD4-CCR7+CD45RA+ naive T cells. These receptors all stem from a human donor in good health. Some libraries in this study had Jurkat cell RNA spiked in.

Comments on this clonotype: A single base separates this from a much larger clone, so it may be a read error. The J gene is TRBJ2-3, the V gene TRBV19; D is undetermined. The CDR3 consists of 13 residues. The germline CDR1 and CDR2 sequences are LNHDA and SQIVND (reference sequence). CDR3 DNA sequence: TGTACCAGTAGTATAGTGCAGACAGATACGCAGTATTTT. This codes for CTSSIVQTDTQYF.

There are many counts of this clonotype. The chain uses TRBV6-4 and TRBJ2-3; tentatively, D is TRBD2 (6 bases). V was clipped by 0 bases and J by 1 base, with 11 bases between them. From germline, CDR1 is MRHNA and CDR2 SNTAGT. There are 16 residues in the CDR3. This CDR3 reads CASSDSAGTRTDTQYF. The DNA of the CDR3 is TGTGCCAGCAGTGACTCAGCCGGGACTCGCACAGATACGCAGTATTTT.

This clonotype was observed many times. The rearrangement links TRBV11-1 to TRBJ2-5; TRBD2 aligns across 7 bases. The CDR3 covers 14 residues. CDR1 and CDR2 (germline): SGHAT, FQDESV (reference sequence). Losses at the gene ends were 5 bases for V and 3 bases for J; bases not matched to a gene: 6. Here the CDR3 reads CASSLSGAKETQYF. The CDR3 DNA reads TGTGCCAGCAGCCTCAGCGGGGCGAAAGAGACCCAGTACTTC.

With respect to this clonotype: An end of the junction differs from the germline gene, which may be a read error. This chain joins TRBV5-1 and TRBJ2-3; 9 bases agree with TRBD1. Germline CDR1 SGHRS, CDR2 YFSETQ. This CDR3 is 14 amino acids long. CDR3 sequence reads: CASSFGQGKDTQFF. CDR3 nucleotide sequence: TGCGCCAGCAGCTTTGGACAGGGGAAAGACACGCAGTTTTTT.

In its sample, this clonotype ranks as medium-sized. The chain is built from TRBV29-1 and TRBJ2-3; 9 bases fit TRBD2. Germline CDR1 is SQVTM and CDR2 is ANQGSEA. V gave up 7 bases and J gave up 1 base; unmatched junction bases: 3. There are 13 residues in the CDR3. The CDR3 DNA sequence: TGCAGCGGTGTAGCGGGGGGCACAGATACGCAGTATTTT. Its protein product is CSGVAGGTDTQYF.

Comment on this clonotype: A much larger clone differs by one base, so this may be a read error. V is TRBV10-2 and J is TRBJ2-5, with 11 bases fitting TRBD2. This CDR3 has 14 residues. In germline, CDR1 is WSHSY, CDR2 SAAADI. In DNA form, the CDR3 reads TGCGCCAGCAGAGGGACTAGCGGTGATGGGGCCCAGCACTTC. Translating gives CASRGTSGDGAQHF.

This clonotype was picked up many times. The chain couples TRBV30 to TRBJ2-1; D remains unclear. CDR3 length equals 12 residues. V lost 2 bases and J 3 bases, leaving 5 bases between the germline ends. Germline CDR1 is GTSNPN and CDR2 is SVGIG (reference sequence). CDR3 sequence: CAWSTLYNEQFF. CDR3 DNA sequence: TGTGCCTGGAGTACACTCTACAATGAGCAGTTCTTC.

The chain links TRBV4-2 to TRBJ2-7; the match to TRBD2 covers 10 bases. This CDR3 region has 16 residues. CDR1 and CDR2 from the germline V gene are LGHNA and YNFKEQ. J lost 4 bases, V lost 0 bases, and 6 bases had no gene match. The CDR3: CASSQDRATSGYEQYF. As DNA, the CDR3 is TGTGCCAGCAGCCAAGATAGGGCGACTAGCGGGTACGAGCAGTACTTC.

This clonotype was counted many times. CDR3 DNA sequence: TGTGCCTGGAGTTGGAGTTATAATGAAAAACTGTTTTTT. It codes for CAWSWSYNEKLFF. The rearrangement joins TRBV30 to TRBJ1-4; D remains unclear. In germline, CDR1 is GTSNPN, CDR2 SVGIG (reference sequence). This CDR3 comprises 13 residues. V was pared by 2 bases and J by 4 bases, with 8 bases between. Combining the CDR3 with reference TRBV30 and TRBJ1-4 gives the whole variable domain SQTIHQWPATLVQPVGSPLSLECTVEGTSNPNLYWYRQAAGRGLQLLFYSVGIGQISSEVPQNLSASRPQDRQFILSSKKLLLSDSGFYLCAWSWSYNEKLFFGSGTQLSVL.

With respect to this clonotype: This clone may be a read error of a much larger clone one base away. J is TRBJ2-2 and V is TRBV7-2, with D unclear. The CDR3 has 14 residues. CDR1 and CDR2 from the germline V gene are SGHTA and FQGNSA. V was trimmed by 4 bases and J by 6 bases, leaving 12 bases between them. Here the CDR3 reads CASSSSGGAGELFF. The CDR3, as DNA: TGTGCCAGCAGCTCGTCAGGTGGTGCCGGGGAGCTGTTTTTT. Supplemented by reference TRBV7-2 and TRBJ2-2, the full variable domain reads GAGVSQSPSNKVTEKGKDVELRCDPISGHTALYWYRQSLGQGLEFLIYFQGNSAPDKSGLPSDRFSAERTGGSVSTLTIQRTQQEDSAVYLCASSSSGGAGELFFGEGSRLTVL.

This clonotype was picked up many times. The CDR3 region has the DNA TGTGCCAGCAGCAAGACAGCCCTGAATGAAAAACTGTTTTTT. The encoded protein is CASSKTALNEKLFF. The rearrangement joins TRBV6-2 or TRBV6-3 to TRBJ1-4, with a possible D match to TRBD1 (5 bases). V was cut by 6 bases and J by 5 bases, with 13 bases left in between. The CDR3 has 14 amino acids. Germline V gene data show CDR1 as MNHEY and CDR2 as SVGEGT.

This clonotype was seen many times. The chain couples TRBV6-5 to TRBJ2-3, with 14 bases that match TRBD2. The CDR3 contains 18 residues. The V gene end was trimmed by 6 bases and the J gene end by 3 bases; junction bases not matched to a gene: 11. Germline V gene sequence: CDR1 MNHEY, CDR2 SVGAGI. For the CDR3, the DNA is TGTGCCAGCAGCCCCTCCGGGACTAGCGGGAGAAGAACAGATACGCAGTATTTT. Protein: CASSPSGTSGRRTDTQYF.

The chain has TRBV12-3 or TRBV12-4 and TRBJ2-3; unclear D gene. Trimming cost V 5 bases and J 4 bases, with 10 bases left between them. The CDR3 runs 13 residues. CDR3 DNA: TGTGCCAGCAGTAGTTTAGGGCCAGATACGCAGTATTTT. Its translation: CASSSLGPDTQYF.

This rearrangement joins TRBV12-3 or TRBV12-4 to TRBJ2-5; TRBD1 is a possible D gene (6 bases). The CDR3 is made up of 13 amino acids. Trimming removed 3 bases from V and 5 bases from J, with 10 bases in between. In nucleotides, the CDR3 is TGTGCCAGCAGTTTGTGGACAGCCGAGACCCAGTACTTC. This codes for CASSLWTAETQYF.

This clonotype was detected ten times or more. This rearrangement joins TRBV19 to TRBJ1-1; possible D gene TRBD1, 5 bases. Germline CDR1 is LNHDA and CDR2 is SQIVND (reference sequence). Trimming shortened V by 5 bases and J by 4 bases, and 11 bases separated the two germline ends. The CDR3 runs 13 residues. The CDR3 bases are TGTGCCAGTAGTCAGGGTCTATTCACTGAAGCTTTCTTT. It encodes CASSQGLFTEAFF.

This clonotype was detected ten times or more. The junction differs from germline at one of its ends, possibly a read error. J is TRBJ2-1 and V is TRBV7-7, with 11 nucleotides matching TRBD2. Germline assignment: CDR1 SSHAT and CDR2 FNYEAQ (reference sequence). The CDR3 covers 17 residues. DNA for the CDR3: TGTGCTAGCAGCTTACTGGTAGCGGGAGGGCCCTACAATGAGCAGTTCTTC. Translated: CASSLLVAGGPYNEQFF. The entire variable domain, with the rest obtained from reference TRBV7-7 and TRBJ2-1, is as follows: GAGVSQSPRYKVTKRGQDVTLRCDPISSHATLYWYQQALGQGPEFLTYFNYEAQPDKSGLPSDRFSAERPEGSISTLTIQRTEQRDSAMYRCASSLLVAGGPYNEQFFGPGTRLTVL.

Many counts were recorded for this clonotype. This rearrangement joins TRBV5-4 to TRBJ2-7; D is unclear. V lost 0 bases to trimming and J lost 2 bases, with 15 bases between them. There are 16 residues in the CDR3. Per germline, CDR1 SGHNT and CDR2 YYREEE (reference sequence). CDR3 region: CASSLGNLALTYEQYF. The CDR3 region has the DNA TGTGCCAGCAGCTTGGGTAATCTGGCGCTTACCTACGAGCAGTACTTC. Looking up the rest from reference TRBV5-4 and TRBJ2-7 gives the full variable domain: ETGVTQSPTHLIKTRGQQVTLRCSSQSGHNTVSWYQQALGQGPQFIFQYYREEENGRGNFPPRFSGLQFPNYSSELNVNALELDDSALYLCASSLGNLALTYEQYFGPGTRLTVT.

This clonotype was recorded many times. V is TRBV13 and J is TRBJ2-7; possibly TRBD1 or TRBD2 for D (5 bases each). V lost 5 bases and J lost 5, with 16 bases in between. The CDR3 is 14 amino acids. Germline loops: CDR1 PRHDT, CDR2 FYEKMQ (reference sequence). Here the CDR3 reads CASSPESGRHEQYF. DNA for the CDR3: TGTGCCAGCAGCCCGGAGTCGGGACGACACGAGCAGTACTTC.

Only a few counts were recorded for this clonotype. V is TRBV29-1 and J is TRBJ2-1; D is possibly TRBD1 (6 bases). The CDR3 covers 13 residues. V lost 7 bases, J lost 3 bases, and 13 bases lay in between. The V gene's germline CDR1 is SQVTM and CDR2 ANQGSEA. The CDR3 here is CSGGFRGYNEQFF. DNA of the CDR3: TGCAGCGGTGGGTTCAGGGGCTACAATGAGCAGTTCTTC.

Turning to this clonotype: Just one base apart from a much larger clone, this may be a read error. The gene calls are TRBV4-1 and TRBJ2-3, with TRBD2 matching over 14 bases. Losses at the gene ends were 4 bases for V and 1 base for J; bases not matched to a gene: 4. Germline-derived CDR1 and CDR2 are MGHRA and YSYEKL. There are 17 residues in the CDR3. This CDR3 is CASSRWGLAGGTDTQYF. The CDR3 bases are TGCGCCAGCAGCCGATGGGGACTAGCGGGGGGCACAGATACGCAGTATTTT.